The 27 T cell receptor beta chains presented below share a single source sample, sequenced in a study of blood T cell repertoires in COVID-19. Only in-frame clones appear in the TCRdb table, and some are missing; sequencing was by immunoSEQ multiplex PCR. The table records 60,000 to 70,000 clones, over 75% of them present only once. Sequenced sample: peripheral blood. These receptors all stem from an elderly man with acute or convalescent COVID-19.

The rearrangement uses TRBV7-2 and TRBJ2-7; possible D gene TRBD2, 6 bases. Trimming removed 6 bases from V and 2 bases from J, with 8 bases in between. The CDR3 runs 12 residues. The V gene's germline CDR1 is SGHTA and CDR2 FQGNSA. The chain's CDR3 is CASRSGAYEQYF. CDR3 nucleotides: TGTGCCAGCAGGTCGGGGGCCTACGAGCAGTACTTC.

This clone was seen only once. This chain connects TRBV12-3 or TRBV12-4 to TRBJ2-3; a possible D gene is TRBD2 (5 bases). The CDR3 sequence is 12 residues long. Trimming took off 5 bases at V and 6 bases at J, with 9 bases between the two ends. CDR3 nucleotides: TGTGCCAGCAGTAGGAGGACGGATACGCAGTATTTT. It specifies CASSRRTDTQYF.

This sequence joins TRBV28 and TRBJ2-1, with 9 bases fitting TRBD2. The V gene's germline CDR1 is MDHEN and CDR2 SYDVKM. The CDR3 consists of 16 residues. V shed 6 bases, J shed 0 bases, and the junction held 6 bases outside the gene matches. Here the CDR3 reads CASSKTSGSSYNEQFF. CDR3 sequence (DNA): TGTGCCAGCAGCAAGACTAGCGGTAGCTCCTACAATGAGCAGTTCTTC. The full variable domain, in which reference TRBV28 and TRBJ2-1 provide the parts outside the CDR3, is DVKVTQSSRYLVKRTGEKVFLECVQDMDHENMFWYRQDPGLGLRLIYFSYDVKMKEKGDIPEGYSVSREKKERFSLILESASTNQTSMYLCASSKTSGSSYNEQFFGPGTRLTVL.

The rearrangement links TRBV5-6 to TRBJ1-1, with D possibly TRBD1 on 5 matching bases. CDR1 is SGHDT, CDR2 YYEEEE, per germline. The CDR3 has 15 amino acids. Trimming took 4 bases from V and 5 from J, leaving 18 bases between them. In DNA, the CDR3 is TGTGCCAGCAGCCTTTGGGCGATGCGGACAACTGAAGCTTTCTTT. Translated, it gives CASSLWAMRTTEAFF.

V gene TRBV7-6 combines with J gene TRBJ1-5; perhaps TRBD1 as D (6 bases). V was trimmed by 5 bases and J by 7 bases, leaving 12 bases between them. The CDR3 has 13 residues. From germline, CDR1 is SGHVS and CDR2 FNYEAQ. In nucleotides, the CDR3 is TGTGCCAGCAGCCCTGGACAGCACCAGCCCCAGCATTTT. Its protein product is CASSPGQHQPQHF.

This rearrangement joins TRBV24-1 to TRBJ2-1; 8 bases align to TRBD2. Germline V gene sequence: CDR1 KGHDR, CDR2 SFDVKD. This CDR3 has 16 residues. With V trimmed by 4 bases and J by 4 bases, 8 bases remained unmatched. The CDR3 loop is CATSDSSGRDYNEQFF. The CDR3 DNA reads as TGTGCCACCAGTGACTCCAGCGGGAGAGATTACAATGAGCAGTTCTTC.

The rearrangement joins TRBV10-1 to TRBJ2-1; a weak D match, TRBD2 (6 bases). Germline V CDR1 and CDR2: WNHNN, SYGVQD (reference sequence). Trimming removed 2 bases from V and 7 bases from J, with 21 bases in between. The CDR3 extends over 17 amino acids. This chain's CDR3 is CASSERRGKYLDNEQFF. The CDR3 DNA is TGCGCCAGCAGTGAGCGGAGGGGTAAATACCTTGATAATGAGCAGTTCTTC.

This clone has a handful of counts. The rearrangement uses TRBV6-5 and TRBJ1-1; 10 bases line up with TRBD1. Germline CDR1 and CDR2: MNHEY and SVGAGI. This CDR3 comprises 14 residues. V lost 6 bases, J lost 1 base, and 2 bases stayed unmatched. CDR3 region: CASSRTGGNTEAFF. Here the CDR3 DNA reads TGTGCCAGCAGCCGGACAGGGGGGAACACTGAAGCTTTCTTT.

This sequence joins TRBV7-8 and TRBJ1-6, with D perhaps TRBD1 (6 bases). V gave up 1 base and J gave up 0 bases, with 19 bases separating them. Germline V gene sequence: CDR1 SGHVS, CDR2 FQNEAQ. The CDR3 is made up of 20 amino acids. DNA for the CDR3: TGTGCCAGCAGCTTAGTCCCCTTGTACAGGGAGAGCTCCTATAATTCACCCCTCCACTTT. It codes for CASSLVPLYRESSYNSPLHF.

This chain's CDR3 is CASSLKGYTEAFF. The DNA of the CDR3 is TGTGCCAGCAGTTTGAAGGGGTACACTGAAGCTTTCTTT. J is TRBJ1-1 and V is TRBV12-3 or TRBV12-4, with D possibly matching TRBD1 (5 bases). Trimming shortened V by 3 bases and J by 3 bases, and 8 bases separated the two germline ends. The CDR3 has 13 amino acids.

CDR3 in amino acids: CASGPSVQTTGELFF. The DNA for the CDR3 is TGTGCTAGTGGTCCTAGCGTGCAGACGACCGGGGAGCTGTTTTTT. The chain employs TRBV12-5 and TRBJ2-2; tentative D call: TRBD2 (6 bases). The CDR3 extends over 15 amino acids. Germline V gene sequence: CDR1 LGHNT, CDR2 FRNRAP. The V end was cut by 5 bases, the J end by 5 bases, with 15 bases between.

The V gene is TRBV1, the J gene TRBJ1-6; TRBD1 reflects the table's D call only, with no check against the DNA. TRBV1 is shown as a pseudogene. The CDR3 runs 17 residues. CDR3 in DNA: TGCACCAGCAGCCAAGATGGGGCCAGGGGCCAGGATTCACCCCTCCACTTT. Protein: CTSSQDGARGQDSPLHF.

The chain joins TRBV19 to TRBJ2-7; TRBD2 matches 8 bases. Germline V gene lookup returns CDR1 LNHDA and CDR2 SQIVND (reference sequence). This CDR3 contains 14 residues. Trimming removed 5 bases from V and 6 bases from J; junction bases left unmatched: 9. CDR3 amino acids: CASSSSPGGSEQYF. CDR3 bases: TGTGCCAGTAGTTCCTCCCCGGGGGGGTCCGAGCAGTACTTC.

The chain has TRBV4-2 and TRBJ1-5; a possible D gene is TRBD1 (5 bases). In germline, CDR1 is LGHNA, CDR2 YNFKEQ. The CDR3 is made up of 15 amino acids. Trimming shortened V by 0 bases and J by 7 bases, and 13 bases separated the two germline ends. CDR3 sequence (DNA): TGTGCCAGCAGCCAAGATAGGGCAGGGAACCAGCCCCAGCATTTT. Translation: CASSQDRAGNQPQHF.

V and J are TRBV7-2 and TRBJ2-3; TRBD2 agrees at 15 bases. V lost 4 bases to trimming and J lost 5 bases; unmatched junction nucleotides: 4. The CDR3 extends over 16 amino acids. Per germline, CDR1 SGHTA and CDR2 FQGNSA. CDR3 sequence: CASSSGLAGGQDTQYF. DNA of the CDR3: TGTGCCAGCAGCTCGGGACTAGCGGGAGGTCAAGATACGCAGTATTTT.

This clone was seen a handful of times. V is TRBV19 and J is TRBJ1-2; 9 nucleotides agree with TRBD1. Germline V gives CDR1 LNHDA, CDR2 SQIVND (reference sequence). The CDR3 is 16 amino acids. V lost 6 bases to trimming and J lost 2 bases; unmatched junction nucleotides: 10. The CDR3 here is CASSPTLTGGNYGYTF. CDR3 DNA: TGTGCCAGTAGCCCCACGTTGACAGGGGGGAACTATGGCTACACCTTC. Variable domain in full (rest from reference TRBV19 and TRBJ1-2): DGGITQSPKYLFRKEGQNVTLSCEQNLNHDAMYWYRQDPGQGLRLIYYSQIVNDFQKGDIAEGYSVSREKKESFPLTVTSAQKNPTAFYLCASSPTLTGGNYGYTFGSGTRLTVV.

The genes are TRBV20-1 and TRBJ1-6, with TRBD1 as a possible D gene (5 bases). V shed 3 bases and J shed 7 bases, with 13 bases lying between them. This CDR3 has 14 amino acids. Germline values: CDR1 DFQATT, CDR2 SNEGSKA (reference sequence). The CDR3 protein is CSASSGTWNSPLHF. In DNA, the CDR3 is TGCAGTGCTAGTTCCGGGACTTGGAATTCACCCCTCCACTTT.

The chain has TRBV29-1 and TRBJ2-3, with D possibly matching TRBD2 (6 bases). V was pared by 4 bases and J by 2 bases, with 13 bases between. Germline assignment: CDR1 SQVTM and CDR2 ANQGSEA. This CDR3 has 14 residues. The CDR3 DNA reads TGCAGCGTTGGATACGGGAGATTCACAGATACGCAGTATTTT. This translates into CSVGYGRFTDTQYF.

The chain employs TRBV6-2 or TRBV6-3 and TRBJ1-5, with TRBD1 matching over 8 bases. Per the germline V gene, CDR1 is MNHEY and CDR2 is SVGEGT. The CDR3 covers 17 residues. V gave up 5 bases and J gave up 2 bases; unmatched junction bases: 11. The CDR3 bases are TGTGCCAGCAGTCCCGACAGGGGATTTGTCGGCAATCAGCCCCAGCATTTT. Translating gives CASSPDRGFVGNQPQHF.

The chain couples TRBV19 to TRBJ1-1, with 9 bases aligning to TRBD1. With 11 bases clipped from V and 6 bases from J, the junction kept 10 bases outside the gene matches. Germline CDR1 and CDR2: LNHDA and SQIVND (reference sequence). The CDR3 loop spans 13 amino acids. CDR3 in amino acids: CASRGQGKPEAFF. The CDR3 DNA is TGTGCCTCCCGGGGACAGGGTAAACCTGAAGCTTTCTTT.

The V call is TRBV3-1 (or the pseudogene TRBV3-2), the J call TRBJ2-7, with 12 nucleotides matching TRBD2. V dropped 5 bases and J dropped 2; count of bases not matched to a gene: 4. CDR3 length: 15 amino acids. CDR1 is LGHDT, CDR2 YNNKEL, per germline (reference sequence). The CDR3: CASSTGLAGTYEQYF. CDR3 DNA sequence: TGTGCCAGCAGCACGGGACTAGCGGGCACCTACGAGCAGTACTTC.

The chain has TRBV10-2 and TRBJ2-1; D is unclear. CDR1 and CDR2 (germline): WSHSY, SAAADI. Trimming took 1 base from V and 0 from J, leaving 7 bases between them. The CDR3 totals 15 residues. CDR3 in amino acids: CASSEFLASYNEQFF. The CDR3 bases are TGCGCCAGCAGTGAGTTTTTAGCCTCCTACAATGAGCAGTTCTTC.

This clone has a handful of counts. Other nucleotide sequences from this sample produce the same CDR3. The V call is TRBV7-8, the J call TRBJ1-2; D might be TRBD1 (5 bases). The CDR3 has 14 residues. V lost 1 base and J 2 bases, leaving 8 bases between the germline ends. Germline CDR1 is SGHVS and CDR2 is FQNEAQ. The CDR3 sequence is CASSLVDRNYGYTF. The CDR3 bases are TGTGCCAGCAGCTTAGTCGACAGAAACTATGGCTACACCTTC. Variable domain in full (rest from reference TRBV7-8 and TRBJ1-2): GAGVSQSPRYKVAKRGQDVALRCDPISGHVSLFWYQQALGQGPEFLTYFQNEAQLDKSGLPSDRFFAERPEGSVSTLKIQRTQQEDSAVYLCASSLVDRNYGYTFGSGTRLTVV.

CDR3 residues: CASSNQGRGANVLTF. The CDR3 nucleotides read TGTGCCAGTAGTAACCAAGGGAGGGGGGCCAACGTCCTGACTTTC. The V and J genes are TRBV19 and TRBJ2-6; D may be TRBD2 (6 bases). This CDR3 has 15 residues. The V gene lost 4 bases and the J gene lost 4 bases, with 11 bases spanning the gap. Per germline, CDR1 LNHDA and CDR2 SQIVND (reference sequence). Complete variable domain (other parts from reference TRBV19 and TRBJ2-6): DGGITQSPKYLFRKEGQNVTLSCEQNLNHDAMYWYRQDPGQGLRLIYYSQIVNDFQKGDIAEGYSVSREKKESFPLTVTSAQKNPTAFYLCASSNQGRGANVLTFGAGSRLTVL.

The sample holds one count of this clone. In DNA form, the CDR3 reads TGTGCCTGGAGTGTGGGACAGGGGGCCTATCAGCCCCAGCATTTT. This translates into CAWSVGQGAYQPQHF. The rearrangement links TRBV30 to TRBJ1-5; 12 bases map to TRBD1. Trimming cost V 0 bases and J 5 bases; bases outside gene matches: 2. CDR1 and CDR2 from the germline V gene are GTSNPN and SVGIG (reference sequence). The CDR3 loop spans 15 amino acids.

This clone has just one count. V gene TRBV2 combines with J gene TRBJ2-7, with a possible D match to TRBD2 (5 bases). The CDR3 has 15 amino acids. Germline-derived CDR1 and CDR2 are SNHLY and FYNNEI. V was shortened by 6 bases and J by 1 base, with 16 bases between the two germline ends. The CDR3 DNA reads TGTGCCAGCAGGGAGGACCTCGTTTCTTCCTACGAGCAGTACTTC. Encoded protein: CASREDLVSSYEQYF.

This clone appeared a few times. CDR3 amino acids: CASSLSTAGYEQYF. As DNA, the CDR3 is TGTGCCAGCTCACTATCAACAGCGGGCTACGAGCAGTACTTC. The rearrangement joins TRBV18 to TRBJ2-7; a weak D match, TRBD2 (6 bases). The CDR3 loop spans 14 amino acids. The germline CDR1 and CDR2 sequences are KGHSH and LQKENI. The ends were cut back, 4 bases at V and 3 bases at J, with 13 bases in the middle.